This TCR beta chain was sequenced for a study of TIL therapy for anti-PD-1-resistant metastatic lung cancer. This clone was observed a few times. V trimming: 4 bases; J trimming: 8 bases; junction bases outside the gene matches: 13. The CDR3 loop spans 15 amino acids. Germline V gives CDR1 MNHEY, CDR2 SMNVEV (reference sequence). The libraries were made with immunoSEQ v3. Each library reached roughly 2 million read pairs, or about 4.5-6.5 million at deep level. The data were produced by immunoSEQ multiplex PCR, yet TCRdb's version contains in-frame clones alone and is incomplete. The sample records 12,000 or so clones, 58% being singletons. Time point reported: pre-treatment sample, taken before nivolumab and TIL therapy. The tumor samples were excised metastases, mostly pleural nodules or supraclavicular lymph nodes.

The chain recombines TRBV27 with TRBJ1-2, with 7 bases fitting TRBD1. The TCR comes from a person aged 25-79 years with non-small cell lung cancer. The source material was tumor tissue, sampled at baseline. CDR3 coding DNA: TGTGCCAGCAGTTCTACAGGGGCAGATGAGGGAGGCTACACCTTC. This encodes CASSSTGADEGGYTF.